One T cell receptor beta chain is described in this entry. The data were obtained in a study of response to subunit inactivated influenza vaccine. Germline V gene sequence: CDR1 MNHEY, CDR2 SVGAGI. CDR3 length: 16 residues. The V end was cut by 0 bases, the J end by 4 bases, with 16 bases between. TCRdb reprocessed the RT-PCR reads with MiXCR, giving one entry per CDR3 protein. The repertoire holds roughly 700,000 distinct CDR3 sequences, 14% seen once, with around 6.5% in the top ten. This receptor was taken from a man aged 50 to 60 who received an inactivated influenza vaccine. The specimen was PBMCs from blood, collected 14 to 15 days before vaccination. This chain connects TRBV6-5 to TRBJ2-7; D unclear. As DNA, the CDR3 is TGTGCCAGCAGTTACTCGGTGGCTAGGGAAATGTACGAGCAGTACTTC. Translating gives CASSYSVAREMYEQYF.